Sequencing of this TCR beta chain was carried out in a study of CD8+ T cells in alopecia areata. The study, taken as a whole, reports: Among patients, TCR sharing was less clear than in mice, a difference possibly due in part to HLA diversity in the patient population. Clonality was higher in lesional than normal scalp, especially in alopecia totalis/universalis. Many expanded lesional clones persisted in scalp and blood during tofacitinib.

Treatment denoted: oral pan-JAK inhibitor, 5-10 mg twice daily. Reverse transcribed after extraction, RNA yielded cDNA as the sequencing template. Data came from immunoSEQ multiplex PCR; TCRdb stores just in-frame clones and leaves some out. The sample lists 110,000 or so clones, 50% to 75% occurring once. Comments on this clone: Its antigen is not identified.

CDR3 length equals 13 residues. The germline CDR1 and CDR2 sequences are GTSNPN and SVGIG (reference sequence). Trimming took 3 bases from V and 6 from J; bases not matched to a gene: 6. This TCR was recovered from a human donor with alopecia areata. This rearrangement joins TRBV30 to TRBJ1-2; 8 positions match TRBD1. The specimen comprised CD8+ T cells sorted from blood, sampled at week 4, from a patient treated with tofacitinib. The CDR3: CAWSPGQGNGYTF. CDR3 DNA: TGTGCCTGGAGCCCAGGACAGGGAAATGGCTACACCTTC.